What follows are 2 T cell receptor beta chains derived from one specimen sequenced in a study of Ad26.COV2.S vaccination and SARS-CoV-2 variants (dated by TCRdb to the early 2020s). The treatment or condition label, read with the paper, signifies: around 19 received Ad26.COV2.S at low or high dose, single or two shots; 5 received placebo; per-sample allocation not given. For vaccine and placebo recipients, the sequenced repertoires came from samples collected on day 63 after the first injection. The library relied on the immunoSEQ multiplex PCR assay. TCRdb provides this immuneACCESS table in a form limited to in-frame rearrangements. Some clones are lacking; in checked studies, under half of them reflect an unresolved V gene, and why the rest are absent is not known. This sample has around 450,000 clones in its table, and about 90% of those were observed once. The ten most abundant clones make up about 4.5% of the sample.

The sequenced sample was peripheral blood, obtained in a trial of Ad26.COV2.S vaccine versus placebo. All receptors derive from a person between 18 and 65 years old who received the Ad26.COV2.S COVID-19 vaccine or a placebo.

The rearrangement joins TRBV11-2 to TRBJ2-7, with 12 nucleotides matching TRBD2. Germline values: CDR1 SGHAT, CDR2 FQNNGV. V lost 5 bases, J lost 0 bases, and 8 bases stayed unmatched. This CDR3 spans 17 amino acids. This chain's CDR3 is CASSLWTSGVSSYEQYF. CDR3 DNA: TGTGCCAGCAGCCTTTGGACTAGCGGGGTGAGCTCCTACGAGCAGTACTTC.

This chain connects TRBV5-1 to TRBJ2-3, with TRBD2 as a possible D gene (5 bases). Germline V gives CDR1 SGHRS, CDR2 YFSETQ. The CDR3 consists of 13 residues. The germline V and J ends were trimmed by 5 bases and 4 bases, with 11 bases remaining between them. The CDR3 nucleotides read TGCGCCAGCAGGGTGCCCGGGGCAGATACGCAGTATTTT. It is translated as CASRVPGADTQYF.